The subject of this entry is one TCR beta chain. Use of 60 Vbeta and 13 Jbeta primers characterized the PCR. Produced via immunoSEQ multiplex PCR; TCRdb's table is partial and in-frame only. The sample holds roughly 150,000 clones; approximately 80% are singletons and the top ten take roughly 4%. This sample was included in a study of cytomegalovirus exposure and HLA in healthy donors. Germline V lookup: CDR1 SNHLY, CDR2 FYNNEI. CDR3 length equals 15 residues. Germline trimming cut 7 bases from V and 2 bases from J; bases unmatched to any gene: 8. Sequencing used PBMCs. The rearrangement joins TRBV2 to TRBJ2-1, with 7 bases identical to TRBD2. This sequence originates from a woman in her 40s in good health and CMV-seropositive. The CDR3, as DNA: TGTGCCAGCACCCTTACTAGCGAAACCTACAATGAGCAGTTCTTC. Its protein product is CASTLTSETYNEQFF. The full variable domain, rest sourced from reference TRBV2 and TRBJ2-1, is EPEVTQTPSHQVTQMGQEVILRCVPISNHLYFYWYRQILGQKVEFLVSFYNNEISEKSEIFDDQFSVERPDGSNFTLKIRSTKLEDSAMYFCASTLTSETYNEQFFGPGTRLTVL.